The rows below give T cell receptor beta chains drawn from one sample of a study of blood T cell repertoires in COVID-19. The repertoire was sequenced with immunoSEQ multiplex PCR; TCRdb's copy has only in-frame clones and lacks some. The profile shows about 220,000 clones, about 80% of them singletons. The sequenced sample consisted of PBMCs or T cells enriched from blood (not recorded which). Every receptor here comes from a woman between 50 and 59 years old who had been exposed to COVID-19. CDR3s include the opening cysteine and the closing phenylalanine or tryptophan. The D gene is left open where the match is weak. A clone size is listed for some rows: how often the clone was seen (once, few, many), or a class if it is expanded.

V gene	D gene	J gene	CDR3 length	clone size	CDR3 DNA	CDR3 protein
TRBV21-1	-	TRBJ1-2	14	few	TGTGCCAGCAGCAGCCCCGGCGGCATAAAAGGCTACACCTTC	CASSSPGGIKGYTF
TRBV5-1	-	TRBJ1-1	13	-	TGCGCCAGCAGCTTGTATTCCCCCACTGAAGCTTTCTTT	CASSLYSPTEAFF
TRBV5-1	TRBD2	TRBJ2-7	16	-	TGCGCCAGCAGCGCCCCAACTAGCGGGGGACCCATAGAGCAGTACTTC	CASSAPTSGGPIEQYF
TRBV10-3	TRBD1	TRBJ1-5	17	-	TGTGCCATCAGTGAGTCGACCCCTGGGACAGGGGCTCAGCCCCAGCATTTT	CAISESTPGTGAQPQHF
TRBV5-5	-	TRBJ1-1	20	-	TGTGCCAGCAGCTTTTACTACACGTGGACTCACCCAGGGGAAAGCACTGAAGCTTTCTTT	CASSFYYTWTHPGESTEAFF
TRBV5-1	TRBD2	TRBJ2-5	17	-	TGCGCCAGCAGCACTCTTTCCCGACTAGCGGGGATAGAGACCCAGTACTTC	CASSTLSRLAGIETQYF
TRBV19	-	TRBJ2-1	13	-	TGTGCCAAACTCAATCACGGGGTCAATGAGCAGTTCTTC	CAKLNHGVNEQFF
TRBV21-1	-	TRBJ2-5	18	-	TGTGCCAGCAGGAAGGGTGGACTAGCGGCTGGGGGGAGAGAGACCCAGTACTTC	CASRKGGLAAGGRETQYF
TRBV20-1	-	TRBJ2-5	13	-	TGCAGTGCTAGTCCCGGCCCGAGGGAGGACCAGTACTTC	CSASPGPREDQYF
TRBV9	-	TRBJ2-1	14	-	TGTGCCAGCAGCGTGAGGACTACGACCTCTGAGCAGTTCTTC	CASSVRTTTSEQFF
TRBV19	-	TRBJ1-5	18	few	TGTGCCAGTAGTCTCTACGCCAAAACAGATAATAGCAATCAGCCCCAGCATTTT	CASSLYAKTDNSNQPQHF
TRBV5-4	-	TRBJ1-4	17	-	TGTGCCAGCAGCTCAACTTCGATGGGGAGGGGAAATGAAAAACTGTTTTTT	CASSSTSMGRGNEKLFF
TRBV25-1	-	TRBJ2-3	15	-	TGTGCCAGCAGTGACGGCCGGGTTGGGACAGATACGCAGTATTTT	CASSDGRVGTDTQYF
TRBV27	-	TRBJ1-2	14	-	TGTGCCAGCAGTTTACGATTAGGACTCTATGGCTACACCTTC	CASSLRLGLYGYTF
TRBV19	-	TRBJ1-1	15	-	TGTGCCAGTAGTGCCGAGGGGGTGGTCCCCACTGAAGCTTTCTTT	CASSAEGVVPTEAFF
TRBV30	TRBD1	TRBJ1-2	14	-	TGTGCCGGGACAGGTCCATACAGGTCTTCAGGCTACACCTTC	CAGTGPYRSSGYTF
TRBV5-4	TRBD1	TRBJ2-7	15	-	TGTGCCAGCAGCCGTGGACAGGGGGCGAACTACGAGCAGTACTTC	CASSRGQGANYEQYF
TRBV15	TRBD1	TRBJ1-5	15	-	TGTGCCACCAGCAGATCGACAGGGGCCCATCAGCCCCAGCATTTT	CATSRSTGAHQPQHF
TRBV19	-	TRBJ1-1	12	-	TGTGCCAGTACCCCGGACTTCCTGAGGGCTTTCTTT	CASTPDFLRAFF
TRBV19	TRBD1	TRBJ1-2	14	-	TGTGCCAGTAGTATAGCTACAGGGGGCTTTGGCTACACCTTC	CASSIATGGFGYTF
TRBV10-1	-	TRBJ1-1	14	-	TGCGCCAGCGGCCCCTCGGGGGGGACCACTGAAGCTTTCTTT	CASGPSGGTTEAFF
TRBV2	-	TRBJ1-5	14	-	TGTGCCAGCAGTGAATCCTTACAGGGCCAGCCCCAGCATTTT	CASSESLQGQPQHF
TRBV5-1	-	TRBJ2-3	14	-	TGCGCCAGCAGCCCGGACAGATACACAGATACGCAGTATTTT	CASSPDRYTDTQYF
TRBV19	-	TRBJ1-3	18	few	TGTGCCAGTAGTACCCCGGGAAACCGGGGTATCTCTGGAAACACCATATATTTT	CASSTPGNRGISGNTIYF
TRBV27	TRBD1	TRBJ1-2	17	-	TGTGCCAGCAGTTTGCTGACGACAGGGCAGGGGGCTTCTGGCTACACCTTC	CASSLLTTGQGASGYTF
TRBV29-1	-	TRBJ2-5	14	-	TGCAGCGTTTCCCTGACAGTTATCGGTGAGACCCAGTACTTC	CSVSLTVIGETQYF
TRBV25-1	-	TRBJ1-2	11	-	TGTGCCAGCAGTGATCAGACTCGGCACACCTTC	CASSDQTRHTF
TRBV7-8	-	TRBJ2-6	18	-	TGTGCCAGCAGCCCATGGACAGGGAGGGCCTCTGGGGCCAACGTCCTGACTTTC	CASSPWTGRASGANVLTF
TRBV5-1	TRBD1	TRBJ1-6	13	-	TGCGCCAGCAGGGAGGGGGCGGCTTCACCCCTCCACTTT	CASREGAASPLHF
TRBV6-2/TRBV6-3	-	TRBJ1-4	14	once	TGTGCCAGCAGTTACCGTGGGACTGAAGAAAAACTGTTTTTT	CASSYRGTEEKLFF
TRBV3-1/TRBV3-2	-	TRBJ1-1	15	-	TGTGCCAGCAGCCAAGAGTGGGGAGGGAACACTGAAGCTTTCTTT	CASSQEWGGNTEAFF
TRBV27	-	TRBJ1-3	15	-	TGTGCCAGCAGATCGACAGGACTCTCTGGAAACACCATATATTTT	CASRSTGLSGNTIYF
TRBV5-6	TRBD2	TRBJ2-1	15	-	TGTGCCAGCAAGCTACTAGCGCCCTCCTACAATGAGCAGTTCTTC	CASKLLAPSYNEQFF
TRBV5-5	-	TRBJ2-7	12	few	TGTGCCAGCAGCTTGGATAACAGGGAGCAGTACTTC	CASSLDNREQYF
TRBV19	-	TRBJ1-2	16	-	TGTGCCAGTAGTAGGCGCAGGGAGGGTTATAACTATGGCTACACCTTC	CASSRRREGYNYGYTF
TRBV2	-	TRBJ2-5	14	-	TGTGCCAGCAGTCGACTAGTCCCCGAAGAGACCCAGTACTTC	CASSRLVPEETQYF
TRBV10-3	TRBD1	TRBJ2-2	13	-	TGTGCCACCAACAGGGGGATGACCGGGGAGCTGTTTTTT	CATNRGMTGELFF